This T cell receptor (beta chain) was captured by sequencing in a study of blood T cell repertoires in COVID-19. About the study: The cDNA or gDNA used as material had been derived from T cells, B-cell-depleted T cells, or PBMCs.

Per the original data handling: By means of reference gene primer amplification, nucleated cell counts were estimated. Sequencing was performed with immunoSEQ multiplex PCR; in TCRdb, only in-frame clones are kept and a portion is missing. The DNA gave D and trimming, while V, J and clone size come from that table. The table shows about 110,000 clones, with around 80% occurring only once. A single count supports this clone. After removal of 4 bases from V and 1 base from J, the junction contained 5 bases not matched to a gene. CDR3 length: 16 amino acids. Germline V gene lookup returns CDR1 WNHNN and CDR2 SYGVQD (reference sequence).

Sequenced sample: peripheral blood. The rearrangement joins TRBV10-1 to TRBJ2-1, with TRBD2 matching over 9 bases. The source of this sequence is a man between 65 and 79 years old with active or convalescent COVID-19. CDR3 sequence (DNA): TGCGCCAGCAGTGGGTTAGCGGGAGAATCCTACAATGAGCAGTTCTTC. Its protein product is CASSGLAGESYNEQFF.